This is a list of T cell receptor beta chains from one sample in a study of T cell responses to AZD1222 COVID-19 vaccine. Profiled with immunoSEQ multiplex PCR; TCRdb holds only in-frame clones, not every one. The sample includes about 110,000 clones, 92% of them seen just once. Material: peripheral blood, obtained 28 days after the second AZD1222 dose. These receptors were collected from an adult who received the AZD1222 COVID-19 vaccine. The CDR3 runs from the conserved cysteine through the conserved F or W. A D gene is named only where the DNA matches it firmly. Not every row has a clone size; where given, it reads once, few, many or a size class.

d_call j_call v_call clone_size cdr3_aa cdr3_nt
NA TRBJ1-1 TRBV27 NA CASSPLGGMNTEAFF TGTGCCAGCAGTCCCCTTGGGGGTATGAACACTGAAGCTTTCTTT
NA TRBJ2-7 TRBV11-3 NA CASSLGSSSYEQYF TGTGCCAGCAGCTTAGGTAGCTCTTCCTACGAGCAGTACTTC
NA TRBJ2-5 TRBV24-1 NA CATSDSNYREWETQYF TGTGCCACCAGTGACTCAAATTACAGGGAGTGGGAGACCCAGTACTTC
TRBD2 TRBJ2-1 TRBV19 NA CASTPTSGIIINEQFF TGTGCCAGTACCCCGACTAGCGGGATTATTATCAATGAGCAGTTCTTC
NA TRBJ2-5 TRBV20-1 NA CSAAHQETQYF TGCAGTGCTGCCCACCAAGAGACCCAGTACTTC
NA TRBJ1-1 TRBV6-5 NA CASSYMGATEAFF TGTGCCAGCAGTTACATGGGGGCCACTGAAGCTTTCTTT
NA TRBJ1-1 TRBV2 NA CASRGGVGTEAFF TGTGCCAGCAGGGGGGGGGTTGGCACTGAAGCTTTCTTT
TRBD2 TRBJ2-1 TRBV14 NA CASSQPLSGSSYNEQFF TGTGCCAGCAGCCAACCCCTGAGCGGGAGCTCCTACAATGAGCAGTTCTTC
NA TRBJ1-6 TRBV7-6 NA CASSLELNSLSPLHF TGTGCCAGCAGCTTAGAGTTAAATTCCCTTTCACCCCTCCACTTT
NA TRBJ1-2 TRBV3-1/TRBV3-2 NA CASSLARQGSYGYTF TGTGCCAGCAGCCTCGCCCGGCAGGGCTCCTATGGCTACACCTTC
TRBD1 TRBJ1-6 TRBV7-2 NA CASSKDRGRAALHF TGTGCCAGCAGCAAGGACAGGGGAAGAGCGGCCCTCCACTTT
NA TRBJ1-2 TRBV5-8 NA CASSRAEGGQYGYTF TGTGCCAGCAGCCGAGCCGAGGGGGGGCAATATGGCTACACCTTC
NA TRBJ1-1 TRBV7-9 NA CASSPAAGTTEAFF TGTGCCAGCAGCCCTGCGGCAGGTACCACTGAAGCTTTCTTT
TRBD1 TRBJ2-5 TRBV7-2 NA CASSLAGTGGETQYF TGTGCCAGCAGCTTAGCGGGGACAGGGGGCGAGACCCAGTACTTC
TRBD1 TRBJ1-1 TRBV7-2 once CASSFPQGFPEAFF TGTGCCAGCAGCTTTCCACAGGGGTTCCCTGAAGCTTTCTTT
NA TRBJ2-1 TRBV5-1 once CASSSGRMGNEQFF TGCGCCAGCAGCTCGGGACGGATGGGCAATGAGCAGTTCTTC
NA TRBJ2-7 TRBV7-2 NA CASSLSTASYEQYF TGTGCCAGCAGCCTCTCGACAGCCTCCTACGAGCAGTACTTC
NA TRBJ2-1 TRBV28 NA CASSPLGHEQFF TGTGCCAGCAGCCCACTAGGCCATGAGCAGTTCTTC
NA TRBJ2-7 TRBV7-2 NA CASSTDLNEQYF TGTGCCAGCAGCACGGACTTAAACGAGCAGTACTTC
TRBD2 TRBJ2-5 TRBV9 NA CASSVGAGRGETQYF TGTGCCAGCAGCGTAGGAGCGGGGAGAGGAGAGACCCAGTACTTC
TRBD2 TRBJ2-3 TRBV27 NA CASSLAAGDTQYF TGTGCCAGCAGCCTAGCGGCCGGGGATACGCAGTATTTT
NA TRBJ1-5 TRBV6-5 NA CASVAENYSNQPQHF TGTGCCAGCGTAGCAGAGAACTATAGCAATCAGCCCCAGCATTTT
TRBD1 TRBJ1-2 TRBV19 few CASSMASLDRGLNGYTF TGTGCCAGTAGTATGGCGTCCTTGGACAGGGGGCTGAATGGCTACACCTTC
TRBD1 TRBJ1-5 TRBV6-5 once CASTPTGGDQPQHF TGTGCCAGCACCCCAACAGGGGGCGATCAGCCCCAGCATTTT
TRBD2 TRBJ2-7 TRBV3-1/TRBV3-2 NA CASSQETSGRNEQYF TGTGCCAGCAGCCAAGAAACTAGCGGGAGAAACGAGCAGTACTTC
NA TRBJ2-7 TRBV28 NA CASSFPSLSYEQYF TGTGCCAGCAGTTTCCCCAGCCTCTCCTACGAGCAGTACTTC
TRBD1 TRBJ1-5 TRBV6-5 NA CASSYVQGSSQPQHF TGTGCCAGCAGTTACGTACAGGGGAGCAGTCAGCCCCAGCATTTT
NA TRBJ1-2 TRBV28 NA CASTSAITGYTF TGTGCCAGCACCTCGGCGATAACGGGCTACACCTTC
NA TRBJ2-5 TRBV5-5 NA CASSQWLGETQYF TGTGCCAGCAGCCAATGGCTGGGAGAGACCCAGTACTTC
NA TRBJ1-5 TRBV19 NA CASSIVVGFNQPQHF TGTGCCAGTAGTATAGTCGTGGGCTTCAATCAGCCCCAGCATTTT
NA TRBJ1-1 TRBV7-2 NA CASSLDWGTSTEAFF TGTGCCAGCAGCTTAGATTGGGGGACGAGCACTGAAGCTTTCTTT
NA TRBJ1-2 TRBV5-1 NA CASSLEKGGYTF TGCGCCAGCAGCTTGGAGAAGGGGGGCTACACCTTC
NA TRBJ1-4 TRBV7-9 NA CASSNGPNEKLFF TGTGCCAGCAGCAACGGACCCAATGAAAAACTGTTTTTT
NA TRBJ2-2 TRBV3-1/TRBV3-2 NA CASTGLGTGELFF TGTGCCAGCACCGGTTTAGGCACCGGGGAGCTGTTTTTT
NA TRBJ1-1 TRBV5-6 NA CASSLGQRKTEAFF TGTGCCAGCAGCTTGGGACAGCGAAAAACTGAAGCTTTCTTT
TRBD2 TRBJ2-7 TRBV29-1 NA CSAAGTSNYEQYF TGCAGCGCTGCCGGGACTAGCAACTACGAGCAGTACTTC
NA TRBJ1-5 TRBV25-1 NA CASSEGVAGQNQPQHF TGTGCCAGCAGTGAAGGAGTTGCAGGCCAAAATCAGCCCCAGCATTTT
NA TRBJ1-2 TRBV12-3/TRBV12-4 once CANRGLDYGYTF TGTGCCAACCGGGGGCTGGACTATGGCTACACCTTC
TRBD1 TRBJ1-1 TRBV2 NA CASSETWTGGGEAFF TGTGCCAGCAGTGAAACCTGGACAGGGGGCGGTGAAGCTTTCTTT
NA TRBJ1-1 TRBV11-2 NA CASSLAPVGTEAFF TGTGCCAGCAGCTTAGCACCCGTGGGCACTGAAGCTTTCTTT
TRBD2 TRBJ2-1 TRBV18 NA CASSPGLAGSYNEQFF TGTGCCAGCTCACCCGGACTAGCGGGGAGCTACAATGAGCAGTTCTTC
TRBD2 TRBJ2-2 TRBV19 NA CATKLAGENTGELFF TGTGCCACGAAGCTAGCGGGTGAGAACACCGGGGAGCTGTTTTTT
TRBD1 TRBJ1-4 TRBV7-9 NA CASSSLLTGGEKLFF TGTGCCAGCAGCTCATTACTAACAGGGGGTGAAAAACTGTTTTTT
NA TRBJ2-7 TRBV18 NA CASSPGASYEQYF TGTGCCAGCTCCCCGGGAGCCTCCTACGAGCAGTACTTC
NA TRBJ1-1 TRBV7-8 NA CASSLGEANAGTEAFF TGTGCCAGCAGCTTGGGGGAGGCCAATGCTGGCACTGAAGCTTTCTTT
TRBD2 TRBJ2-7 TRBV5-6 once CASSLLAGGGEQYF TGTGCCAGCAGCTTGCTGGCGGGAGGAGGCGAGCAGTACTTC
NA TRBJ2-1 TRBV9 NA CASSVAAPRPDNEQFF TGTGCCAGCAGCGTAGCTGCCCCACGGCCGGACAATGAGCAGTTCTTC
NA TRBJ2-1 TRBV19 NA CASSIPGAEQFF TGTGCCAGTAGTATACCTGGGGCTGAGCAGTTCTTC
NA TRBJ2-7 TRBV28 NA CASRRGEDEQYF TGTGCCAGCAGGCGAGGGGAGGACGAGCAGTACTTC
NA TRBJ2-7 TRBV5-1 NA CASSHSTGPTYEQYF TGCGCCAGCAGCCATTCGACAGGCCCCACCTACGAGCAGTACTTC
NA TRBJ1-2 TRBV19 NA CASSIRSTRDGYTF TGTGCCAGTAGTATCCGATCAACACGGGATGGCTACACCTTC
NA TRBJ1-1 TRBV12-3/TRBV12-4 NA CASSLQLNTEAFF TGTGCCAGCAGTTTACAGCTGAACACTGAAGCTTTCTTT